The entry that follows covers one T cell receptor (beta chain) sequence. This clone was seen a single time. Its antigen remains undetermined. No base quality values were provided; no much bigger clone lies one nucleotide off. The cohort was made up of approximately 670 healthy bone marrow donors. All cohort members were sampled while nominally healthy, although unrecorded immune exposures were likely present. CMV serostatus was positive for 250 to 300 and negative for about half of the roughly 700 cohort members, and was not recorded for this donor. A peripheral blood sample was provided by each donor, and peripheral blood mononuclear cells were used for TCR beta sequencing. Genomic DNA was extracted from the blood cell samples with the Qiagen DNeasy Blood Extraction Kit. CDR1 and CDR2 were assigned from the germline V gene as SGHTA and FQGNSA. Relative to germline, V is missing 0 bases and J is missing 5 bases, with 3 bases of the junction outside any gene match. The CDR3 numbers 14 residues from cysteine through phenylalanine. CDR3 DNA only is kept here, 42 bases in frame from base 1.

The data belong to a study of cytomegalovirus exposure and HLA in healthy donors listed by TCRdb under 2017. Study-wide context: An earlier analysis of approximately 640 of the donors reported 250 to 300 Gb of sequence data and 117 million unique TCR beta sequences from 190 million or so T cells. Around 330 gigabases of sequencing data and around 85 million unique TCR sequences made up an early release that covered roughly 670 HLA-typed donors. Of the 300 to 500 genotyped donors, approximately 80% were placed in the genetic ancestry cluster associated with self-reported Caucasian donors. The study aimed to test whether cataloging public T cell receptors could reveal signatures of past pathogen exposure. The T cell repertoires of 550 to 850 subjects were profiled by immunosequencing and related to cytomegalovirus serostatus. Besides the first cohort of under 700 subjects, a separate validation cohort made up of 95 to 150 different subjects was used. To predict cytomegalovirus infection status, the study combined high-throughput TCR immunosequencing, statistical association of individual TCRs with disease status, and machine learning. To study patterns of TCR occurrence, a later analysis re-analyzed previously published TCR beta repertoires from just over 650 donors and added high-resolution HLA genotyping. The later analysis used no new phenotypic data to find candidate immune exposures, relying instead on TCR beta sequences and their occurrence across donors. An earlier analysis of more than 450 of the donors used high-throughput TCR beta sequencing to judge whether each TCR beta V gene segment behaved as functional or pseudogenic. Donor age, sex, ethnicity and CMV serostatus were compiled alongside the repertoire data. Genome-wide SNP genotypes for about three fifths of the roughly 670 donors were used in a later genetic analysis, which treated that subset as a discovery cohort. Every repertoire in the discovery cohort had been generated on one and the same sequencing platform. Class I and class II HLA loci were covered by the typing at four-digit resolution. Typing coverage varied by locus: roughly 620-630 donors for A, B, C, DRB1 and DQB1; more than 500 for DQA1; around 570 for DPA1; fewer than 480 for DPB1. Five DR-DQ haplotypes were handled as single units for association and clustering because linkage in the cohort was strong. Among about 360 genotyped donors of the cohort, an average of around 240,000 unique TCR beta nucleotide sequences were sequenced per donor, roughly 18% of them non-productive.

The protocol used for the library was the immunoSEQ multiplex PCR assay. A mixture of 60 forward primers for TCR Vbeta segments and 13 reverse primers for TCR Jbeta segments was used in the multiplex PCR. The CDR3 region of rearranged TCR beta genes was amplified from genomic DNA by a multiplex PCR assay. The Illumina HiSeq System was used to sequence the amplified TCR beta libraries as 87-base-pair reads. Per the authors' processing: A later analysis tallied 80 million to 95 million unique TCR beta chains across the 666 repertoires, and around 12 million of those chains were shared by two or more donors. To remove PCR and sequencing errors, raw reads were error-corrected and collapsed into unique sequences using a nearest-neighbor algorithm that merged closely related sequences. Alignment of CDR3 sequences to IMGT reference sequences was used to assign V, D and J gene segments. For a sequence to be retained, at least a six-nucleotide match to both a V gene segment and a J gene segment was required. Rearrangements were classified as productive when the CDR3 lacked stop codons and remained in frame with V and J, and all other rearrangements were classified as non-productive. CDR3 was defined by IMGT convention, running from the second conserved V-encoded cysteine to the conserved J-encoded phenylalanine. Sequences without an unambiguous match to a single V gene segment were excluded from the earlier analysis of approximately 600 of the donors. An earlier analysis of a few hundred of the donors called V segments functional above 56.7% productive rearrangements and segregating when the between-donor standard deviation exceeded 5%. A statistical classification framework was built for diagnosing cytomegalovirus status from the catalog of TCR beta chain sequences. In a later analysis, TCR nucleotide sequences were compared against IMGT/GENE-DB human TR gene sequences so that V and J genes could be assigned. The TCRdist pipeline was used in a later analysis to assign CDR3 sequences and most-parsimonious VDJ recombination scenarios. A later analysis defined each TCR beta chain by its CDR3 amino acid sequence plus V-gene family, and excluded reads lacking a unique V-gene family. As a way to deal with suspected cross-contamination and a sequencing artifact, a later analysis dropped approximately 570 nucleotide sequences that were highly shared and had low generation probability. For each public chain, a later analysis derived a clonal expansion index from normalized ranks of inferred template counts within each repertoire. A later analysis computed generation probabilities with a VDJ recombination model fitted to out-of-frame rearrangements, and checked the results against IGoR. Hypergeometric tests were used in a later analysis to score TCR-TCR, TCR-HLA and TCR-CMV co-occurrence, with a repertoire-size bias correction applied to the TCR pairs. A later analysis estimated false discovery rates by permuting HLA or CMV assignments 20 times. A later analysis grouped co-occurring TCRs with DBSCAN, adding TCRdist sequence similarity when clustering within HLA-allele-positive subsets. Co-occurrence clustering excluded repertoires with fewer than 30,000 or more than 120,000 public chains, plus five with anomalous nucleotide sharing. Here the immuneACCESS table is served through TCRdb, limited to in-frame sequences with V and J called. Missing clones are a known gap in these copies; in checked studies unresolved V genes cover under half, and the rest lacks a known reason. V and J calls and clone size follow that table, whereas D and trimming were derived from the DNA. A total of under 150,000 clones appear in this sample, around two thirds of them only once. The top ten constitute less than 3.5% of the sample.

Overall study outcomes, separate from this receptor: For the cohort, immune exposure information was limited to CMV serostatus. A later genetic analysis associated a missense DCLRE1C variant with V-gene and J-gene trimming of TCR beta chains, and an independent cohort replicated the association. Linkage disequilibrium might explain the correlated functional status among segregating V segments, but an unknown experimental factor could not be excluded. A further reported finding was that TCR beta sequences accurately predicted the HLA-A and HLA-B alleles for most subjects in the first cohort. A later analysis reported that several top co-occurrence clusters appeared linked to parvovirus B19, influenza, CMV and Epstein-Barr virus. A later analysis associated 15,000 or so TCR beta sequences with specific HLA alleles at a false discovery rate of 0.05. When HLA alleles, especially DR and DQ, strongly co-occurred, attributing TCR associations to individual alleles was difficult. According to a later genetic analysis, donors in an Asian-associated ancestry cluster had fewer N-insertions in productive TCRs than the roughly 670-donor mean. A cluster of highly shared sequence variants was judged likely to represent a technical artifact of the sequencing pipeline. Because the 87-base-pair reads could not distinguish some IMGT-functional V segments, including TRBV6-2 and TRBV6-3, those segments were excluded. Because some donors lacked HLA typing at each locus, the association tests relied only on the typed subset. Roughly uniform sequencing depth across donors was assumed in presence/absence analyses, although this assumption may not hold. According to a later analysis, TCR association rates differed among HLA loci, with DRB1 alleles showing the most associated TCRs and HLA-C alleles showing the fewest. In this cohort, only TCR beta chains were sequenced, and detectable features were limited by the absence of alpha or paired-chain data. In a later analysis, HLA-associated TCR beta chains showed more clonal expansion and lower generation probabilities than non-associated chains that were equally common. A total of 150 or so TCR beta chains were listed by the study as associated with cytomegalovirus. The earlier analysis of nearly 600 of the donors excluded roughly 17 rarely observed V segments, including chromosome 9 orphons, because counts were too low. The classifier was reported to diagnose cytomegalovirus status with high specificity and sensitivity in both the original cohort and the validation cohort. A few of the identified cytomegalovirus-associated TCR beta chains were confirmed in vitro to be specific for cytomegalovirus antigens. Broadly in line with IMGT annotations, most TCR beta V segments showed up in productive rearrangements about 87% or about 30% of the time in an earlier analysis of about 500 of the donors. The authors suggested that the approach could potentially be extended to other disease states and immunological phenotypes. Most TCR sequences were observed very rarely across donors, whereas some public TCRs were present in many individuals. Most CMV-associated TCR beta chains appeared to be HLA-restricted in a later analysis, and the HLA associations seemed to be driven largely by CMV exposure.

The clonotype was recovered from a human donor in good health. Sequencing was done on a sample of PBMCs. The rearranged chain carries TRBV7-2 and TRBJ2-5; TRBD2 fits 7 bases in the junction. CDR3 reads: CASSLARGKETQYF. The nucleotide sequence reads TGTGCCAGCAGCTTAGCGCGGGGGAAGGAGACCCAGTACTTC.